These T cell receptor beta chains were read from a single sample in a study of T cells in Graves' hyperthyroidism and ophthalmopathy. TCRdb recomputed calls from the multiplex PCR reads with MiXCR, one row per CDR3 protein. The profile covers around 290,000 distinct CDR3 sequences, with roughly 13% appearing a single time and approximately 7.9% taken by the ten largest. The sample was blood. The receptors originated from a woman aged 40 to 50 with Graves' hyperthyroidism. Both conserved end residues are part of each CDR3.

CDR3 protein: CASSEVGVGPGTDTQYF; V gene: TRBV6-1
CDR3 protein: CADSRGYEQYF; V gene: TRBV7-9
CDR3 protein: CASSEESADTQYF; V gene: TRBV2
CDR3 protein: CASSGDRPGGGYTF; V gene: TRBV25-1
CDR3 protein: CASSSYDTENYGYTF; V gene: TRBV18
CDR3 protein: CSARGGGSSYNEQFF; V gene: TRBV20-1
CDR3 protein: CASSFPPAGGPFDTQYF; V gene: TRBV7-2
CDR3 protein: CASRDRLYGGYTF; V gene: TRBV11-2
CDR3 protein: CASSIRWLAETQYF; V gene: TRBV19
CDR3 protein: CASSFRRNPNTEAFF; V gene: TRBV12-3/TRBV12-4
CDR3 protein: CASSGGDRLYEQYF; V gene: TRBV7-9
CDR3 protein: CASLGLVVGVSGELFF; V gene: TRBV28
CDR3 protein: CASSLGDNEQFF; V gene: TRBV7-2
CDR3 protein: CASSPWDSGLFPGELFF; V gene: TRBV18
CDR3 protein: CATGQGRSGTDTQYF; V gene: TRBV19
CDR3 protein: CASSSGFRLNEKLFF; V gene: TRBV6-1
CDR3 protein: CASSLITILSFGGRVNTGELFF; V gene: TRBV7-9
CDR3 protein: CASSEATGGFSPLHF; V gene: TRBV2
CDR3 protein: CASSLGDFGYEQYF; V gene: TRBV28
CDR3 protein: CATSQHGSSSYNEQFF; V gene: TRBV24-1
CDR3 protein: CASSFQVHEQFF; V gene: TRBV12-3/TRBV12-4
CDR3 protein: CSASGRTSTDTQYF; V gene: TRBV20-1
CDR3 protein: CASSLGTKQYNEQFF; V gene: TRBV12-3/TRBV12-4